This T cell receptor beta chain emerged from a study of T-cell reconstitution after alpha-beta-depleted transplantation in children (dated by TCRdb to about 2016). Background for the entire study: T-cell immune reconstitution after TCRalphabeta/CD19-depleted allogeneic hematopoietic cell transplantation in children was quantitatively tracked in the study by means of TCR repertoire profiling.

At least ten counts were recorded for this clonotype. Its antigen target is currently unknown. It has no much larger one-base neighbor in the sample; base qualities were not kept. The library was prepared using PCR. This sample was sequenced with an Illumina HiSeq 2500. TCR library preparation used molecular barcoding, with unique molecular identifiers applied to normalize quantification of the TCRbeta repertoire. TCRdb applied fastp at Q25 and MiXCR to the public reads, then kept only in-frame beta chains. Identical CDR3 proteins give one entry, which carries the most common genes and DNA. The sample table holds hundreds of thousands of distinct CDR3 sequences, of which about 12% were seen once. In total, the top ten clones hold about 2.6% of the sample. The junction carries 16 bases between V and J, which are trimmed by 0 bases and 8 bases respectively. CDR1 and CDR2, looked up from the germline V gene, are MNHEY and SVGAGI. There are 15 amino acids in the CDR3, from cysteine to phenylalanine inclusive. The DNA shown is the 45-base CDR3, in frame from base 1.

This sequence uses TRBV6-5 and TRBJ1-2, and TRBD1 may be the D gene, going by 6 matching bases. Sequencing was performed on PBMCs from the stem cell graft donor, taken from the stem cell graft. This sequence was found in a human donor who donated a stem cell graft to a child with acute lymphoblastic leukemia. In nucleotides, the sequence is TGTGCCAGCAGTTACTCCGGCAGGGGATGGGGCGGCTACACCTTC. It specifies CASSYSGRGWGGYTF.